This T cell receptor (beta chain) appears in the sequencing data of a study of graft-versus-host responses after intestinal transplantation. The CDR3 has 10 amino acids. The V and J ends lost 5 bases and 11 bases respectively, with 11 bases between them. The germline V gene has CDR1 DFQATT and CDR2 SNEGSKA (reference sequence). This clone is categorized as medium-sized. About 200,000 CFSE-labeled responder cells were plated with about 200,000 irradiated, violet-dye-labeled stimulator cells. Assay: immunoSEQ multiplex PCR; the TCRdb copy retains only in-frame clones and omits some. The table lists roughly 5,400 clones, roughly 29% of them singletons. Study-wide results and limits: Some GvH clones appeared in ileal mucosa or blood before recipient bone marrow.

The clonotype comes from a human patient who was an organ donor for intestinal transplantation. Sequences were derived from alloreactive CD4+ T cells from a mixed lymphocyte reaction culture, sampled before transplantation. Subset of the sample: CFSE-low proliferating T cells sorted from roughly 6-day pre-transplant mixed lymphocyte reaction (GvH or HvG direction). This sequence joins TRBV20-1 and TRBJ2-3; D is perhaps TRBD1 (6 bases). In DNA, the CDR3 is TGCAGTGCTGGAAAACAGGGGCAGTATTTT. Residues: CSAGKQGQYF.